The rows below give T cell receptor beta chains drawn from one sample of a study of CD8 T cells in ankylosing spondylitis. TCRdb re-analysed the 5' RACE reads in MiXCR, keeping a single row per CDR3 protein. Of some 270,000 distinct CDR3 sequences in the sample, over 15% were seen once. Sequenced input: blood, either unsorted or a sorted T cell fraction (not recorded which). The origin of the receptors is a male donor with ankylosing spondylitis or in good health (not recorded which). Each CDR3 is given with its conserved first and last residue. D genes are given only for firm matches. The size entry is marked missing in some rows and otherwise reads once, few, many or a size class.

clone size	D gene	J gene	V gene	CDR3 length	CDR3 DNA	CDR3 protein
few	TRBD1	TRBJ2-1	TRBV25-1	14	TGTGCCAGCAGTACAGGGGGGAACTACAATGAGCAGTTCTTC	CASSTGGNYNEQFF
few	TRBD2	TRBJ2-1	TRBV7-9	13	TGTGCCAGCAGCGAAGCGGGATTGAATGAGCAGTTCTTC	CASSEAGLNEQFF
-	-	TRBJ2-2	TRBV3-1	15	TGTGCCAGCAGCCAAGCGGGAAAGTTAACCGGGGAGCTGTTTTTT	CASSQAGKLTGELFF
-	-	TRBJ2-7	TRBV20-1	15	TGCAGTGCTAGAGATGTTACGGACTTGTACTACGAGCAGTACTTC	CSARDVTDLYYEQYF
-	-	TRBJ2-2	TRBV29-1	13	TGCAGCGTTGTGTGGCAGTTCACCGGGGAGCTGTTTTTT	CSVVWQFTGELFF
-	TRBD2	TRBJ2-5	TRBV20-1	15	TGCAGTGCCATGGGGTGGACTAGGGAGATAGAGACCCAGTACTTC	CSAMGWTREIETQYF
-	-	TRBJ2-3	TRBV20-1	18	TGCAGTGCTAGCAGTACGTCTAGCGGGACAGGGTATACAGATACGCAGTATTTT	CSASSTSSGTGYTDTQYF
many	TRBD2	TRBJ2-7	TRBV29-1	19	TGCAGCGTTGAAGTCACGGAGGCTAGCGGGAGGGAGACCCCCTACGAGCAGTACTTC	CSVEVTEASGRETPYEQYF
few	TRBD2	TRBJ2-1	TRBV7-3	16	TGTGCCAGCAGCCCCAACCTAGCGGGAGGGGCGGATGAGCAGTTCTTC	CASSPNLAGGADEQFF
few	-	TRBJ1-2	TRBV27	13	TGTGCCAGCAGCCCAGGGTACGGCTATGGCTACACCTTC	CASSPGYGYGYTF
few	-	TRBJ1-1	TRBV20-1	10	TGCAGTGCTAGTTTGTATGAAGCTTTCTTT	CSASLYEAFF
many	-	TRBJ2-1	TRBV4-3	15	TGCGCCAGCAGCCAAGATCTGGGGACCTACAATGAGCAGTTCTTC	CASSQDLGTYNEQFF
-	-	TRBJ1-1	TRBV12-3/TRBV12-4	14	TGTGCCAGCAGTTTCGGAGGGATGAACACTGAAGCTTTCTTT	CASSFGGMNTEAFF
-	TRBD1	TRBJ2-7	TRBV27	14	TGTGCCAGCAGCAGAGACAGGGACTCCTACGAGCAGTACTTC	CASSRDRDSYEQYF
many	TRBD1	TRBJ2-1	TRBV29-1	15	TGCAGCGTTGACCCTGGGACAGGACCCTACAATGAGCAGTTCTTC	CSVDPGTGPYNEQFF
-	TRBD2	TRBJ2-1	TRBV11-1	16	TGTGCCAGCAGCTGGACTAGCGGGGAGGTAGGGGATGAGCAGTTCTTC	CASSWTSGEVGDEQFF
few	-	TRBJ2-6	TRBV12-3/TRBV12-4	18	TGTGCCAGCAGTTTTGTCGTAACAGGGTATTCTGGGGCCAACGTCCTGACTTTC	CASSFVVTGYSGANVLTF
many	TRBD1	TRBJ2-3	TRBV20-1	15	TGCAGTGGAACCGGACAGGGGGCGCCCTCAGATACGCAGTATTTT	CSGTGQGAPSDTQYF
-	TRBD1	TRBJ1-4	TRBV4-1	16	TGCGCCAGCAGCCACTTCGACAGGGGTGGAAAAGAAAAACTGTTTTTT	CASSHFDRGGKEKLFF
many	-	TRBJ2-1	TRBV4-1	18	TGCGCCAGCAGCCAAGATATTGTGGGTAGTGGATCCTACAATGAGCAGTTCTTC	CASSQDIVGSGSYNEQFF